Listed here are 20 T cell receptor beta chains from one sample, sequenced in a study of beta chain features in type 1 diabetes. Study outcomes and limitations: When Type 1 diabetes patients were examined, their TCRB CDR3s proved moderately but significantly shorter in all four CD4+ subsets.

Expressed TCRB transcripts got sequenced, as all isolated RNA was reverse transcribed. Produced via immunoSEQ multiplex PCR; TCRdb's table is partial and in-frame only. The table includes more than 95,000 clones, 28% detected once. These receptors lack a known antigen. The source material was central memory CD4+ T cells from blood. The origin of the receptors is a woman aged 18-30 years with type 1 diabetes.

The chain recombines TRBV10-3 with TRBJ2-3; the match to TRBD2 covers 13 bases. The CDR3 has 13 residues. V was pared by 11 bases and J by 4 bases, with 3 bases of the junction left unmatched. Germline V gene lookup returns CDR1 ENHRY and CDR2 SYGVKD. Written as DNA, the CDR3 is TGTGCCTCCGGACTAGCGGGAGCAGATACGCAGTATTTT. Protein: CASGLAGADTQYF.

This clone has just a few counts. This rearrangement joins TRBV5-1 to TRBJ2-1; TRBD2 might be the D (6 bases). V lost 3 bases to trimming and J lost 0 bases, with 10 bases between them. CDR3 size: 15 residues. The germline V gene encodes CDR1 SGHRS and CDR2 YFSETQ. As DNA, the CDR3 is TGCGCCAGCAGCTCACTAGCAGGCTCCTACAATGAGCAGTTCTTC. This codes for CASSSLAGSYNEQFF.

The chain employs TRBV7-2 and TRBJ2-3; 8 bases line up with TRBD2. CDR3 length: 13 residues. Trimming at V came to 8 bases and at J to 6 bases, leaving 7 bases not matched to a gene. The V gene's germline CDR1 is SGHTA and CDR2 FQGNSA. The CDR3 spells CASRGGERDTQYF. The CDR3, as DNA: TGTGCCAGCCGGGGGGGGGAAAGGGATACGCAGTATTTT.

This chain connects TRBV4-1 to TRBJ2-7; 11 nucleotides agree with TRBD2. The CDR3 consists of 18 residues. With V trimmed by 10 bases and J by 2 bases, 19 bases remained unmatched. Germline CDR1 MGHRA, CDR2 YSYEKL. CDR3 sequence reads: CAIELGLADLRRTYEQYF. CDR3 in DNA: TGCGCCATCGAGCTGGGACTAGCGGACCTCCGCCGGACCTACGAGCAGTACTTC.

This clone occurred a few times. V gene TRBV6-6 combines with J gene TRBJ1-2; 12 positions match TRBD1. CDR3 length: 14 amino acids. J gave up 5 bases and V 8 bases, and 6 bases lay outside the gene matches. CDR1 and CDR2 (germline): MNHNY, SVGAGI (reference sequence). The CDR3, as DNA: TGTGCCAGCGGAAAGGGACAGGGGGCATATGGCTACACCTTC. This codes for CASGKGQGAYGYTF.

This clone was found a few times. V usage is TRBV9 and J usage is TRBJ2-7, with TRBD1 as a possible D gene (6 bases). CDR1 is SGDLS, CDR2 YYNGEE, per germline. The CDR3 sequence is 13 residues long. V was trimmed by 0 bases and J by 8 bases, leaving 12 bases between them. The DNA for the CDR3 is TGTGCCAGCAGCGTAGGTAACAGGGAGAAGCAGTACGTC. Translated: CASSVGNREKQYV.

This clone was observed a few times. J is TRBJ1-2 and V is TRBV7-2; 11 positions agree with TRBD1. In germline, CDR1 is SGHTA, CDR2 FQGNSA. After removal of 1 base from V and 2 bases from J, the junction contained 12 bases not matched to a gene. The CDR3 has 19 residues. The CDR3: CASSLVGWTGGARNYGYTF. CDR3 DNA: TGTGCCAGCAGCTTAGTGGGGTGGACAGGGGGCGCGAGGAACTATGGCTACACCTTC.

The chain carries TRBV28 and TRBJ1-1; maybe TRBD1 (5 bases). V lost 2 bases and J lost 2, with 12 bases in between. This CDR3 comprises 15 residues. CDR1 MDHEN and CDR2 SYDVKM come from the germline V gene. CDR3 sequence: CASSLGPGQNTEAFF. CDR3 sequence (DNA): TGTGCCAGCAGTTTAGGGCCAGGACAAAACACTGAAGCTTTCTTT.

This chain connects TRBV29-1 to TRBJ1-1, with D possibly TRBD1 on 5 matching bases. Germline-derived CDR1 and CDR2 are SQVTM and ANQGSEA. The CDR3 is made up of 13 amino acids. Trimming left V 5 bases short and J 5 bases short, with 15 bases between. This CDR3 reads CSVKTGTWTEAFF. The DNA for the CDR3 is TGCAGCGTTAAAACAGGTACATGGACTGAAGCTTTCTTT.

DNA of the CDR3: TGTGCCAGCAGCCAGCTAGGACTAGCGGGGGTCCTAGCCAAAAACATTCAGTACTTC. Its protein is CASSQLGLAGVLAKNIQYF. The chain has TRBV16 and TRBJ2-4, with 13 bases matching TRBD2. This CDR3 spans 19 amino acids. The trim removed 3 bases at V and 0 bases at J, leaving 8 bases unmatched. Germline CDR1 and CDR2: KGHSY and FQNENV. The variable domain in full, completed from reference TRBV16 and TRBJ2-4, reads GEEVAQTPKHLVRGEGQKAKLYCAPIKGHSYVFWYQQVLKNEFKFLISFQNENVFDETGMPKERFSAKCLPNSPCSLEIQATKLEDSAVYFCASSQLGLAGVLAKNIQYFGAGTRLSVL.

This clone was seen only a few times. The V and J genes are TRBV28 and TRBJ1-2; D is undetermined. The CDR3 covers 12 residues. V lost 6 bases to trimming and J lost 0 bases, with 5 bases between them. The V gene's germline CDR1 is MDHEN and CDR2 SYDVKM. CDR3 region: CASSRANYGYTF. In nucleotides, the CDR3 is TGTGCCAGCAGCCGGGCTAACTATGGCTACACCTTC.

This chain joins TRBV2 and TRBJ1-5, with D perhaps TRBD1 (5 bases). Trimming took 6 bases from V and 9 from J, leaving 9 bases between them. The CDR3 has 11 amino acids. Germline loops: CDR1 SNHLY, CDR2 FYNNEI. CDR3 protein: CASRGPGPQHF. Written as DNA, the CDR3 is TGTGCCAGCAGGGGGCCTGGGCCCCAGCATTTT. The complete variable domain, with remaining parts taken from reference TRBV2 and TRBJ1-5, reads EPEVTQTPSHQVTQMGQEVILRCVPISNHLYFYWYRQILGQKVEFLVSFYNNEISEKSEIFDDQFSVERPDGSNFTLKIRSTKLEDSAMYFCASRGPGPQHFGDGTRLSIL.

The chain couples TRBV27 to TRBJ2-4; TRBD2 matches at 14 bases. Germline values: CDR1 MNHEY, CDR2 SMNVEV (reference sequence). This CDR3 is 21 amino acids long. Trimming cost V 3 bases and J 1 base; bases outside gene matches: 14. CDR3 sequence: CASSFLSSGTSGSTAKNIQYF. The CDR3 DNA follows: TGTGCCAGCAGTTTCCTAAGCTCCGGGACTAGCGGGAGCACGGCCAAAAACATTCAGTACTTC.

This clone was recorded a few times. This CDR3 is CASSETGLDQPQHF. CDR3 nucleotides: TGTGCCAGCAGTGAAACAGGTTTAGATCAGCCCCAGCATTTT. The rearrangement uses TRBV6-1 and TRBJ1-5, with a tentative D call TRBD1 (5 bases). CDR1 MNHNS and CDR2 SASEGT come from the germline V gene. The CDR3 contains 14 residues. V lost 2 bases, J lost 5 bases, and 10 bases lay in between.

CDR3 region: CASSPPDRKGYTF. CDR3 coding DNA: TGTGCCAGCTCACCACCGGACAGAAAGGGCTACACCTTC. This chain connects TRBV18 to TRBJ1-2; tentatively, D is TRBD1 (6 bases). Germline V gene lookup returns CDR1 KGHSH and CDR2 LQKENI. The length of the CDR3 is 13 residues. Trimming removed 0 bases from V and 8 bases from J, with 10 bases in between. The complete variable domain, with remaining parts taken from reference TRBV18 and TRBJ1-2, reads NAGVMQNPRHLVRRRGQEARLRCSPMKGHSHVYWYRQLPEEGLKFMVYLQKENIIDESGMPKERFSAEFPKEGPSILRIQQVVRGDSAAYFCASSPPDRKGYTFGSGTRLTVV.

The chain couples TRBV10-3 to TRBJ2-7; possibly TRBD1 for D (6 bases). Germline CDR1 reads ENHRY; CDR2 reads SYGVKD. CDR3 size: 17 residues. Trimming removed 5 bases at V and 2 bases at J, with 22 bases between. The CDR3 bases are TGTGCCATCAGTAATCAACAGGGCCTTGGTAAACCCTACGAGCAGTACTTC. Amino acids: CAISNQQGLGKPYEQYF.

The CDR3 sequence: CASSPTMDNEQFF. CDR3 in DNA: TGTGCCAGCTCACCGACAATGGATAATGAGCAGTTCTTC. V and J are TRBV18 and TRBJ2-1; D is ambiguous. The V gene's germline CDR1 is KGHSH and CDR2 LQKENI. V was clipped by 3 bases and J by 7 bases, with 10 bases between them. This CDR3 has 13 residues.

This chain uses TRBV5-4 with TRBJ2-7; unclear D gene. The germline gives CDR1 SGHNT, CDR2 YYREEE (reference sequence). The CDR3 length is 13 residues. V was shortened by 2 bases and J by 3 bases, with 9 bases between the two germline ends. The CDR3 reads CASSFDRDYEQYV. In DNA, the CDR3 is TGTGCCAGCAGCTTTGACCGAGACTACGAGCAGTACGTC.

This clone has just a few counts. The rearrangement uses TRBV5-1 and TRBJ1-2; TRBD1 matches 11 bases. From germline, CDR1 is SGHRS and CDR2 YFSETQ. This CDR3 comprises 15 residues. V shed 4 bases and J 2 bases; nucleotides not matched to a gene: 4. DNA of the CDR3: TGCGCCAGCAGCGACAGGGACAGGGGGAACTATGGCTACACCTTC. It specifies CASSDRDRGNYGYTF.

The V call is TRBV5-1, the J call TRBJ2-7, with no clear D. V lost 0 bases and J 0 bases, leaving 7 bases between the germline ends. The CDR3 is made up of 14 amino acids. Germline CDR1 reads SGHRS; CDR2 reads YFSETQ. The chain's CDR3 is CASSLDSSSYEQYF. The CDR3 bases are TGCGCCAGCAGCTTGGACAGCAGCTCCTACGAGCAGTACTTC.